The clone carrying this T cell receptor beta chain was picked up a small number of times. Method: immunoSEQ multiplex PCR; TCRdb's copy keeps in-frame clones and lacks some. The sample records around 100,000 clones, about 86% being singletons. The germline V gene has CDR1 KGHSH and CDR2 LQKENI. Trimming stripped 0 bases from V and 3 bases from J, with 12 bases between. The CDR3 has 15 residues. The sample comes from a study of T cell responses to AZD1222 COVID-19 vaccine. The specimen was peripheral blood, collected on day 0 of AZD1222 vaccination. This sequence was found in an adult in good health. The chain couples TRBV18 to TRBJ2-7; possibly TRBD1 for D (6 bases). The CDR3 sequence: CASSPPHVRGYEQYF. In nucleotides, the CDR3 is TGTGCCAGCTCACCACCGCACGTCAGGGGCTACGAGCAGTACTTC.